This T cell receptor beta chain was identified during a study of T cell changes during pregnancy in multiple sclerosis. Profiled with immunoSEQ multiplex PCR; TCRdb holds only in-frame clones, not every one. The repertoire holds about 110,000 clones, about 90% seen once, with 1.6% in the top ten. V lost 0 bases, J lost 3 bases, and 4 bases stayed unmatched. CDR3 size: 15 residues. CDR1 and CDR2 (germline): LGHNA, YNFKEQ. The chain has TRBV4-2 and TRBJ1-1; 7 nucleotides agree with TRBD1. The receptor comes from a female donor with multiple sclerosis, enrolled in a pregnancy study. Sequencing used peripheral blood, obtained before pregnancy. The CDR3 DNA follows: TGTGCCAGCAGCCAAGACCCCACAGGGGACACTGAAGCTTTCTTT. It specifies CASSQDPTGDTEAFF.